These 5 T cell receptor beta chains came from one sample sequenced in a study of T cell responses to AZD1222 COVID-19 vaccine. Produced via immunoSEQ multiplex PCR; TCRdb's table is partial and in-frame only. Of 130,000 or so clones in the sample, 91% were seen once. Material: peripheral blood, obtained on day 0 of AZD1222 vaccination. These receptors were collected from an adult in good health.

The chain has TRBV15 and TRBJ2-7, with D possibly matching TRBD2 (6 bases). Deletions cut 1 base from V and 4 bases from J, with 14 bases between. This CDR3 is 15 amino acids long. Germline values: CDR1 LNHNV, CDR2 YYDKDF (reference sequence). CDR3: CATSRAGVSPYEQYF. DNA for the CDR3: TGTGCCACCAGCAGAGCGGGAGTCTCACCTTACGAGCAGTACTTC.

The rearrangement links TRBV5-1 to TRBJ2-4, with 7 positions matching TRBD2. J gave up 4 bases and V 0 bases, and 7 bases lay outside the gene matches. This CDR3 region has 16 residues. Germline V gene lookup returns CDR1 SGHRS and CDR2 YFSETQ. CDR3 amino acids: CASSLESSGLKNIQYF. CDR3 nucleotide sequence: TGCGCCAGCAGCTTGGAGTCTAGCGGCCTTAAAAACATTCAGTACTTC.

The V and J genes are TRBV28 and TRBJ1-4; D is unclear. The germline V gene has CDR1 MDHEN and CDR2 SYDVKM. Trimming shortened V by 7 bases and J by 8 bases, and 5 bases separated the two germline ends. The CDR3 loop spans 10 amino acids. The CDR3 DNA follows: TGTGCCAGCATGCAGGAAAAACTGTTTTTT. Its protein is CASMQEKLFF.

The sample holds one count of this clone. This chain joins TRBV7-8 and TRBJ2-7, with 14 positions matching TRBD2. CDR1 is SGHVS and CDR2 is FQNEAQ in the germline V gene. This CDR3 has 17 amino acids. The V segment lost 4 bases and the J segment 5 bases; nucleotides outside the gene matches: 10. CDR3 bases: TGTGCCAGCAGCTCCGGACTAGCGGGAGGCACCCCGGACGAGCAGTACTTC. Translated, it gives CASSSGLAGGTPDEQYF.

The rearrangement joins TRBV5-1 to TRBJ2-7; D is undetermined. V lost 2 bases and J lost 3, with 3 bases in between. From germline, CDR1 is SGHRS and CDR2 YFSETQ. This CDR3 is built from 11 residues. DNA for the CDR3: TGCGCCAGCAGCTTTAACTACGAGCAGTACTTC. Amino acids: CASSFNYEQYF.